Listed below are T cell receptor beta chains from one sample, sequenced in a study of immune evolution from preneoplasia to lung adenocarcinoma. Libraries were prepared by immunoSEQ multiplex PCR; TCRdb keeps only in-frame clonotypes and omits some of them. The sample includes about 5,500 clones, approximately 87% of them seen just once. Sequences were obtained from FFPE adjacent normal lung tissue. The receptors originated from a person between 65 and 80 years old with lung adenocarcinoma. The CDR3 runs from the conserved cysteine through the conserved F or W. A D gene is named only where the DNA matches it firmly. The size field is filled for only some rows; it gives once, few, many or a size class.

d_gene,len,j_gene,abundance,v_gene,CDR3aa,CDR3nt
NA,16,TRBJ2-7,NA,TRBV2,CASSEPPRGSPYEQYF,TGTGCCAGCAGTGAACCCCCCAGGGGCTCTCCCTACGAGCAGTACTTC
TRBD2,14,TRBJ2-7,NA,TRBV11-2,CASSKLAGAYEQYF,TGTGCCAGCAGTAAACTAGCGGGGGCCTACGAGCAGTACTTC
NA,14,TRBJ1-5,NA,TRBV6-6,CASSFQGFGQPQHF,TGTGCCAGCAGTTTTCAGGGGTTCGGCCAGCCCCAGCATTTT
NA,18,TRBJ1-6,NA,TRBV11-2,CASSLSKATSSYNSPLHF,TGTGCCAGCAGCTTATCTAAGGCGACTAGCTCCTATAATTCACCCCTCCACTTT
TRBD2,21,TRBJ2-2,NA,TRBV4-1,CASSRQPGLAGGNQNTGELFF,TGCGCCAGCAGCCGACAACCGGGACTAGCGGGAGGGAATCAGAACACCGGGGAGCTGTTTTTT
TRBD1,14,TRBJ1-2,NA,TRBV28,CASRSGQGAWGYTF,TGTGCCAGCAGATCGGGACAGGGGGCCTGGGGCTACACCTTC
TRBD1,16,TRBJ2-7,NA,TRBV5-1,CASSELMTGNSYEQYF,TGCGCCAGCAGCGAACTTATGACAGGGAATTCCTACGAGCAGTACTTC
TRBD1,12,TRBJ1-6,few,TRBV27,CASSYGTAPLHF,TGTGCCAGCAGTTATGGGACAGCACCCCTCCACTTT
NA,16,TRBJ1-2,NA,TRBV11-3,CASSSLRDTSNYGYTF,TGTGCCAGCAGCTCTCTACGGGACACATCTAACTATGGCTACACCTTC
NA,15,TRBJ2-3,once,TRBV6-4,CASSDSPGGTDTQYF,TGTGCCAGCAGTGACTCCCCCGGAGGCACAGATACGCAGTATTTT
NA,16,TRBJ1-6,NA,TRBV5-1,CASSLREGSYNSPLHF,TGCGCCAGCAGCTTGAGGGAAGGATCTTATAATTCACCCCTCCACTTT
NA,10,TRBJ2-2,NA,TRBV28,CASSRRELFF,TGTGCCAGCAGTAGGAGGGAGCTGTTTTTT
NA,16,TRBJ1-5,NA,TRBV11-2,CASSPGGGFLAQPQHF,TGTGCCAGCAGCCCCGGCGGGGGATTTCTCGCTCAGCCCCAGCATTTT
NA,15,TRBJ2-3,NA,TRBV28,CASIHRQASTDTQYF,TGTGCCAGCATCCACCGACAGGCTAGCACAGATACGCAGTATTTT
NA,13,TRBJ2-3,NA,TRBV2,CATSPPFTDTQYF,TGTGCCACGTCCCCACCCTTCACAGATACGCAGTATTTT
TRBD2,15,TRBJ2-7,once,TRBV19,CASSIDKLAGDEQYF,TGTGCCAGTAGTATAGATAAGCTAGCGGGAGACGAGCAGTACTTC
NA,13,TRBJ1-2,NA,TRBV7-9,CASTLTTNYGYTF,TGTGCCAGCACCCTGACGACTAACTATGGCTACACCTTC
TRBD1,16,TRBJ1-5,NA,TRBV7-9,CASSGGTAYSNQPQHF,TGTGCCAGCAGCGGCGGGACAGCGTATAGCAATCAGCCCCAGCATTTT
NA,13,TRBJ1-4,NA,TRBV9,CASSPGGVEKLFF,TGTGCCAGCAGCCCCGGGGGGGTGGAAAAACTGTTTTTT
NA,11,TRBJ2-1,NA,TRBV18,CASSPENSQFF,TGTGCCAGCTCACCAGAAAACAGTCAGTTCTTC
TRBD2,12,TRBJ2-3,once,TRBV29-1,CSVASGTDTQYF,TGCAGCGTGGCTAGCGGAACAGATACGCAGTATTTT
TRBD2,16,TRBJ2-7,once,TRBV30,CAWSVKRGLAASEQYF,TGTGCCTGGAGTGTAAAGAGGGGACTAGCGGCCTCCGAGCAGTACTTC
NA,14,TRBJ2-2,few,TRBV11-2,CASSVGQNTGELFF,TGTGCCAGCAGCGTCGGACAGAACACCGGGGAGCTGTTTTTT
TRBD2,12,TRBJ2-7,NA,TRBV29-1,CSVDSGGTKQYF,TGCAGCGTTGATAGCGGGGGGACGAAGCAGTACTTC
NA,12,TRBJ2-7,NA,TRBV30,CAWSVQDYEQYF,TGTGCCTGGAGTGTACAAGATTACGAGCAGTACTTC
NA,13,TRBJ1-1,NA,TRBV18,CASSLGPNTEAFF,TGTGCCAGCTCACTGGGCCCGAACACTGAAGCTTTCTTT
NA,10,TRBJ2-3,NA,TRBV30,CAHGAATQYF,TGTGCCCACGGGGCGGCTACGCAGTATTTT
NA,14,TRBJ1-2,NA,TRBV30,CAWSFTGTSYGYTF,TGTGCCTGGAGTTTTACCGGGACATCCTATGGCTACACCTTC
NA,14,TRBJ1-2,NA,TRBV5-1,CASSRGQTNYGYTF,TGCGCCAGCAGCCGAGGACAGACCAACTATGGCTACACCTTC
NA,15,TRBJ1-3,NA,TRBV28,CASSPSLSSGNTIYF,TGTGCCAGCAGCCCCAGTCTAAGCTCTGGAAACACCATATATTTT
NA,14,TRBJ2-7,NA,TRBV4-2,CASSPSGTPYEQYF,TGTGCCAGCAGCCCCTCCGGGACCCCCTACGAGCAGTACTTC
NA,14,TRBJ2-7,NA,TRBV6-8,CASLYKTQGYEQYF,TGTGCCAGCCTCTACAAAACACAGGGTTACGAGCAGTACTTC
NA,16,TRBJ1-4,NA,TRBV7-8,CASSSQSFTPNEKLFF,TGTGCCAGCAGCTCCCAAAGTTTTACCCCTAATGAAAAACTGTTTTTT
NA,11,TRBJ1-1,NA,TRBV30,CAWSSVTEAFF,TGTGCCTGGAGTTCGGTCACTGAAGCTTTCTTT
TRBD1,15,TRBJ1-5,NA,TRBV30,CAWNQGASSNQPQHF,TGTGCCTGGAACCAGGGGGCGAGTAGCAATCAGCCCCAGCATTTT
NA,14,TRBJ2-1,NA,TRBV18,CASSPPSRDNEQFF,TGTGCCAGCTCACCACCGTCCCGGGACAATGAGCAGTTCTTC
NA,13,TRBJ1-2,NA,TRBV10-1,CASSAVRGYGYTF,TGCGCCAGCAGTGCTGTCCGGGGCTATGGCTACACCTTC
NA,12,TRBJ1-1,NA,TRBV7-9,CASSLANSEAFF,TGTGCCAGCAGCTTGGCTAACAGTGAAGCTTTCTTT
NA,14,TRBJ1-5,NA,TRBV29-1,CSVDAGSGNQPQHF,TGCAGCGTTGACGCAGGGTCGGGCAATCAGCCCCAGCATTTT
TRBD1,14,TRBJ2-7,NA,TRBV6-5,CASSYYRGGYEQYF,TGTGCCAGCAGTTACTACAGGGGCGGCTACGAGCAGTACTTC
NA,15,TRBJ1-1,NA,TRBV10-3,CAISEERRKNTEAFF,TGTGCCATCAGTGAGGAGCGCCGGAAGAACACTGAAGCTTTCTTT
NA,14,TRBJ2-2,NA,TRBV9,CASRSTGYTGELFF,TGTGCCAGCAGGTCAACAGGGTATACCGGGGAGCTGTTTTTT
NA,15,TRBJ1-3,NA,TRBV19,CASRSDRPSGNTIYF,TGTGCCAGTAGGAGCGACCGTCCCTCTGGAAACACCATATATTTT
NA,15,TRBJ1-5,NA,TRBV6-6,CASRIREASNQPQHF,TGTGCCAGCAGGATAAGGGAGGCTAGTAATCAGCCCCAGCATTTT
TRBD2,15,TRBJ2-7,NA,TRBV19,CASSRGLAGAYEQYF,TGTGCCAGTAGTAGGGGACTAGCGGGAGCGTACGAGCAGTACTTC
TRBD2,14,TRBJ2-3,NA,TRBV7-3,CASSLYSGRDTQYF,TGTGCCAGCAGCTTATATAGCGGGAGGGATACGCAGTATTTT
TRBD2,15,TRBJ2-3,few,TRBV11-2,CASSSTGGVTDTQYF,TGTGCCAGCAGCTCAACGGGAGGGGTCACAGATACGCAGTATTTT
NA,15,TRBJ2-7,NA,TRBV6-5,CASRRDRDPSYEQYF,TGTGCCAGCAGAAGAGACCGGGACCCCTCCTACGAGCAGTACTTC
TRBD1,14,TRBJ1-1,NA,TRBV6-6,CASSAGGLNTEAFF,TGTGCCAGCAGTGCAGGGGGCTTAAACACTGAAGCTTTCTTT
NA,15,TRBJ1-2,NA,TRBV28,CASIKPHGQRYGYTF,TGTGCCAGCATCAAGCCCCATGGACAGCGCTATGGCTACACCTTC
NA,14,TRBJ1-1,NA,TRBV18,CASSRDSRGTEAFF,TGTGCCAGCTCACGCGACTCTCGGGGCACTGAAGCTTTCTTT
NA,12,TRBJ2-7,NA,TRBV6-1,CASSTPDRNPYF,TGTGCCAGCAGTACACCGGACCGAAACCCGTACTTC
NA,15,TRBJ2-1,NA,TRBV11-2,CASSLYGGRWGEQFF,TGTGCCAGCAGCTTATACGGGGGCCGTTGGGGGGAGCAGTTCTTC
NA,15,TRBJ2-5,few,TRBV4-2,CASSPIQGTSGTQYF,TGTGCCAGCAGCCCTATCCAAGGGACCTCGGGGACCCAGTACTTC
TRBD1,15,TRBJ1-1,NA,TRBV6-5,CASSYSRQGDTEAFF,TGTGCCAGCAGTTACTCGAGACAGGGTGACACTGAAGCTTTCTTT
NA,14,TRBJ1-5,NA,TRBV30,CAWSGTSLGQPQHF,TGTGCCTGGAGTGGGACATCCCTCGGGCAGCCCCAGCATTTT
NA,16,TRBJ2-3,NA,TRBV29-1,CSVVWDTFKIPDTQYF,TGCAGCGTTGTGTGGGACACCTTCAAAATCCCAGATACGCAGTATTTT
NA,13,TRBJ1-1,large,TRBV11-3,CASSLYPETEAFF,TGTGCCAGCAGCTTATACCCGGAGACTGAAGCTTTCTTT
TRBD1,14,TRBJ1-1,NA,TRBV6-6,CASRPGGMNTEAFF,TGTGCCAGCAGACCAGGGGGAATGAACACTGAAGCTTTCTTT